This TCR beta chain was sequenced in a study of blood T cell repertoires in COVID-19. The V and J ends lost 3 bases and 5 bases respectively, with 8 bases between them. This CDR3 contains 13 residues. Germline CDR1 and CDR2: KGHDR and SFDVKD. Clones were read by immunoSEQ multiplex PCR, and TCRdb kept only the in-frame ones, dropping some. This table holds under 250,000 clones, over 75% found once. The receptor was isolated from a human donor in a cohort sampled during active COVID-19. Sequencing was performed on peripheral blood. The gene calls are TRBV24-1 and TRBJ2-3; a weak D match, TRBD2 (6 bases). The CDR3 nucleotides read TGTGCCACCAGTGATCATAGCGGAGATACGCAGTATTTT. It yields the protein CATSDHSGDTQYF.